Below are 19 T cell receptor beta chains sequenced from a single sample in a study of blood T cell repertoires in COVID-19. The method was immunoSEQ multiplex PCR; TCRdb's version includes in-frame clones alone and lacks a portion of them. The repertoire has 200,000 to 300,000 clones, about 83% of them found once; the top ten carry approximately 5.7%. Sequencing was carried out using peripheral blood. Receptors originate from a human donor in a cohort sampled during active COVID-19.

V and J are TRBV7-6 and TRBJ2-2, with 10 bases aligning to TRBD1. CDR3 size: 16 residues. The V gene's germline CDR1 is SGHVS and CDR2 FNYEAQ. Losses at the gene ends were 10 bases for V and 3 bases for J; bases not matched to a gene: 11. CDR3 DNA sequence: TGTGCCACCGGGACAGGGGCCAGGTCGGACACCGGGGAGCTGTTTTTT. It encodes CATGTGARSDTGELFF.

The chain links TRBV6-5 to TRBJ1-6; D might be TRBD1 (5 bases). The CDR3 extends over 13 amino acids. Germline CDR1 reads MNHEY; CDR2 reads SVGAGI. The ends were cut back, 4 bases at V and 7 bases at J, with 8 bases in the middle. Written as DNA, the CDR3 is TGTGCCAGCAGTTTCCGACAGAATTCACCCCTCCACTTT. This encodes CASSFRQNSPLHF.

J is TRBJ2-5 and V is TRBV4-2, with D perhaps matching TRBD2 (5 bases). There are 17 residues in the CDR3. V was pared by 1 base and J by 2 bases, with 17 bases between. Germline V lookup: CDR1 LGHNA, CDR2 YNFKEQ. The CDR3 nucleotides are TGTGCCAGCAGCCAAGGGACTTTACGGGATCTTCAAGAGACCCAGTACTTC. It encodes CASSQGTLRDLQETQYF.

This clone was seen many times. The chain uses TRBV15 and TRBJ2-1; TRBD1 matches 9 bases. There are 15 residues in the CDR3. Germline-derived CDR1 and CDR2 are LNHNV and YYDKDF (reference sequence). Unmatched junction bases numbered 5, after V lost 2 bases and J lost 6 bases. CDR3 amino acids: CATSRQTGGVNEQFF. CDR3 nucleotide sequence: TGTGCCACCAGCAGACAGACAGGGGGAGTCAATGAGCAGTTCTTC.

The chain is built from TRBV7-3 and TRBJ1-1; 7 bases are a match to TRBD1. The CDR3 consists of 14 residues. Germline V gene data show CDR1 as SGHTA and CDR2 as FQGTGA. V was clipped by 4 bases and J by 7 bases; unmatched bases: 9. CDR3 sequence reads: CASSSQGNSGEAFF. Here the CDR3 DNA reads TGTGCCAGCAGCTCACAGGGGAATAGTGGTGAAGCTTTCTTT.

This clone is a singleton in its sample. V gene TRBV3-1 (or the pseudogene TRBV3-2) combines with J gene TRBJ2-1; maybe TRBD2 (5 bases). In germline, CDR1 is LGHDT, CDR2 YNNKEL (reference sequence). CDR3 length equals 16 residues. V was pared by 1 base and J by 8 bases, with 18 bases between. The CDR3, as DNA: TGTGCCAGCAGCCAAGGGTTAAGCGGTTTAGGCGATGAGCAGTTCTTC. Amino acids: CASSQGLSGLGDEQFF.

This rearrangement joins TRBV30 to TRBJ1-2, with D uncertain. With 5 bases removed from V and 2 bases from J, the gap between germline ends came to 15 bases. Per the germline V gene, CDR1 is GTSNPN and CDR2 is SVGIG (reference sequence). The CDR3 runs to 14 residues. The CDR3 DNA reads TGTGCCTGGGCGCCCGGGAGGAGGAACTATGGCTACACCTTC. Its protein product is CAWAPGRRNYGYTF.

In this sample, this clone turned up a few times. The V and J genes are TRBV6-6 and TRBJ1-6; TRBD1 matches at 7 bases. The CDR3 loop spans 15 amino acids. After removal of 2 bases from V and 6 bases from J, the junction contained 4 bases not matched to a gene. The V gene's germline CDR1 is MNHNY and CDR2 SVGAGI (reference sequence). CDR3 DNA: TGTGCCAGCAGTTACCGGGACAGTCTTAATTCACCCCTCCACTTT. The encoded protein is CASSYRDSLNSPLHF.

To note about this clone: Distinct nucleotide sequences in the sample also encode this CDR3. The rearrangement uses TRBV6-5 and TRBJ2-7; 7 nucleotides align to TRBD1. V lost 0 bases, J lost 2 bases, and 4 bases stayed unmatched. The CDR3 contains 15 residues. Germline CDR1 MNHEY, CDR2 SVGAGI. CDR3 sequence (DNA): TGTGCCAGCAGTTACTCGCGCCAGGGGGCCTACGAGCAGTACTTC. Residues: CASSYSRQGAYEQYF.

The chain recombines TRBV2 with TRBJ1-1; D gene ambiguous. The V gene lost 2 bases and the J gene lost 1 base, with 5 bases spanning the gap. This CDR3 has 13 amino acids. Germline lookup yields CDR1 SNHLY and CDR2 FYNNEI. Written as DNA, the CDR3 is TGTGCCAGCAGTGAACGCGGGAACACTGAAGCTTTCTTT. Translation gives CASSERGNTEAFF.

The chain links TRBV7-2 to TRBJ1-6; D may be TRBD1 (6 bases). The CDR3 has 14 residues. The V end was cut by 5 bases, the J end by 4 bases, with 9 bases between. Germline V gives CDR1 SGHTA, CDR2 FQGNSA. The CDR3 region is CASSPGQYNSPLHF. As DNA, the CDR3 is TGTGCCAGCAGCCCGGGACAATATAATTCACCCCTCCACTTT.

The rearrangement links TRBV15 to TRBJ2-1; 7 bases align to TRBD1. The CDR3 contains 15 residues. With 7 bases clipped from V and 2 bases from J, the junction kept 8 bases outside the gene matches. Germline V gives CDR1 LNHNV, CDR2 YYDKDF (reference sequence). DNA for the CDR3: TGTGCCACCACCAAACGACAGGGAACCTACAATGAGCAGTTCTTC. It yields the protein CATTKRQGTYNEQFF.

The V call is TRBV30, the J call TRBJ2-3; TRBD2 aligns across 9 bases. The CDR3 is made up of 17 amino acids. Germline trimming cut 1 base from V and 1 base from J; bases unmatched to any gene: 9. Germline lookup yields CDR1 GTSNPN and CDR2 SVGIG (reference sequence). The CDR3 protein is CAWSEKRGAGGTDTQYF. CDR3 DNA: TGTGCCTGGAGTGAGAAGCGGGGGGCCGGGGGCACAGATACGCAGTATTTT. Together with reference TRBV30 and TRBJ2-3, the CDR3 gives the full variable domain: SQTIHQWPATLVQPVGSPLSLECTVEGTSNPNLYWYRQAAGRGLQLLFYSVGIGQISSEVPQNLSASRPQDRQFILSSKKLLLSDSGFYLCAWSEKRGAGGTDTQYFGPGTRLTVL.

The V gene is TRBV6-4, the J gene TRBJ2-1; TRBD1 aligns across 11 bases. CDR1 and CDR2 (germline): MRHNA, SNTAGT. The CDR3 is made up of 13 amino acids. V was pared by 6 bases and J by 6 bases, with 1 base of the junction left unmatched. The CDR3 DNA is TGTGCCAGCAGCGGGACAGGGGGCAATGAGCAGTTCTTC. It translates to CASSGTGGNEQFF.

The chain's CDR3 is CASSLGIQGTYEQYF. The CDR3 DNA follows: TGTGCCAGCAGCTTAGGAATCCAGGGAACCTACGAGCAGTACTTC. The V call is TRBV11-2, the J call TRBJ2-7, with D possibly TRBD1 on 5 matching bases. CDR1 is SGHAT, CDR2 FQNNGV, per germline. The CDR3 length is 15 residues. V lost 1 base to trimming and J lost 2 bases, with 12 bases between them.

The rearrangement links TRBV2 to TRBJ2-3; 14 bases fit TRBD2. V trimming: 4 bases; J trimming: 4 bases; junction bases outside the gene matches: 4. The CDR3 runs 16 residues. CDR1 is SNHLY and CDR2 is FYNNEI in the germline V gene. The CDR3 region has the DNA TGTGCCAGCAGTGCCCGACTAGCGGGGGGGTCAGATACGCAGTATTTT. It encodes CASSARLAGGSDTQYF.

V is TRBV6-1 and J is TRBJ1-4; the D is unclear. The length of the CDR3 is 14 residues. Germline CDR1 reads MNHNS; CDR2 reads SASEGT. The V end lost 3 bases, the J end lost 8 bases, and 13 bases lay between the germline ends. CDR3: CASSDRVTGEKLFF. CDR3 in DNA: TGTGCCAGCAGTGATCGGGTTACGGGAGAAAAACTGTTTTTT.

This chain connects TRBV4-1 to TRBJ2-7, with TRBD2 matching 9 bases. CDR1 MGHRA and CDR2 YSYEKL come from the germline V gene. V lost 2 bases to trimming and J lost 0 bases; unmatched junction nucleotides: 14. CDR3 length equals 19 residues. The DNA of the CDR3 is TGCGCCAGCAGCCAAAGCGCGCCGGGTAGCGGGAGCAACTCCTACGAGCAGTACTTC. Its translation: CASSQSAPGSGSNSYEQYF.

V is TRBV20-1 and J is TRBJ2-7, with a tentative D call TRBD1 (7 bases). There are 14 residues in the CDR3. The germline V and J ends were trimmed by 3 bases and 2 bases, with 14 bases remaining between them. Germline CDR1 is DFQATT and CDR2 is SNEGSKA (reference sequence). CDR3: CSASETGRTYEQYF. CDR3 DNA sequence: TGCAGTGCTAGTGAGACAGGGAGGACCTACGAGCAGTACTTC.